Listed below are T cell receptor beta chains from one sample, sequenced in a study of quantifying T cell responses using KT2 cells. Each CDR3 protein is one row after TCRdb ran MiXCR on the UMI-ligation and nested PCR reads. The sample yields around 30,000 distinct CDR3 sequences, over 9% seen once. Input material: PBMCs spiked with cells of the T cell clone KT2. These receptors came from a human donor. Each CDR3 is given with its conserved first and last residue. D genes are given only for firm matches. The listing skips clone size in some rows; elsewhere it reads once, few, many or a size class.

D	size	V	J	DNA	CDR3
-	-	TRBV12-5	TRBJ1-5	TGTGCTAGTGGTTTGATTCTTTCTAGGGGATTTAGCAATCAGCCCCAGCATTTT	CASGLILSRGFSNQPQHF
TRBD2	few	TRBV15	TRBJ2-1	TGTGCCACCAGTCCGGCGGGAGGGTATAACAATGAGCAGTTCTTC	CATSPAGGYNNEQFF
TRBD1	few	TRBV6-2/TRBV6-3	TRBJ1-5	TGTGCCAGCAGACCCCTTTCCGGGACAGGGGACCAGCCCCAGCATTTT	CASRPLSGTGDQPQHF
-	many	TRBV28	TRBJ1-5	TGTGCCAGCAGAACTGACACACCGAAAGGTCAGCCCCAGCATTTT	CASRTDTPKGQPQHF
TRBD1	many	TRBV20-1	TRBJ1-5	TGCAGTGCTAGTCATACACAGGGGGCTGTTCAGCCCCAGCATTTT	CSASHTQGAVQPQHF
TRBD1	few	TRBV10-3	TRBJ1-2	TGTGCCATCAGTGCACAGGGGGACTATGGCTACACCTTC	CAISAQGDYGYTF
TRBD2	few	TRBV20-1	TRBJ2-1	TGCAGTGCTAGGGGCCCCGGGACTAGTATCGATGAGCAGTTCTTC	CSARGPGTSIDEQFF
-	many	TRBV29-1	TRBJ2-7	TGCAGCGTTGTGTTCGGCTACGAGCAGTACTTC	CSVVFGYEQYF
-	many	TRBV4-2	TRBJ2-7	TGTGCCAGCAGCCATTCCGGCGTGTTGGGAGACGAGCAGTACTTC	CASSHSGVLGDEQYF
-	-	TRBV20-1	TRBJ1-2	TGCAGTGCTAGAGTCGGGGAAAGTGGCTACACCTTC	CSARVGESGYTF
-	-	TRBV2	TRBJ2-7	TGTGCCAGCTATGAAACAGCCAGCTCCTACGAGCAGTACTTC	CASYETASSYEQYF
TRBD1	few	TRBV28	TRBJ2-7	TGTGCCAGCAGGCAAGGGTCCAGGGGGAAGAACGAGCAGTACTTC	CASRQGSRGKNEQYF
TRBD2	-	TRBV6-2/TRBV6-3	TRBJ2-7	TGTGCCAGCAGCTCCCCCGCAGCGGGAGTAGGAGAGCAGTACTTC	CASSSPAAGVGEQYF
-	once	TRBV18	TRBJ1-2	TGTGCCAGCTCCGTCCGGAGACTGAATGCCTATGGCTACACCTTC	CASSVRRLNAYGYTF
TRBD1	-	TRBV3-1	TRBJ2-7	TGTGCCAGCAGCTCCCGGGACAGGGCCTACGAGCAGTACTTC	CASSSRDRAYEQYF
TRBD2	many	TRBV20-1	TRBJ2-7	TGCAGTGCGAGACTAGCGGGAGAACGCTACGAGCAGTACTTC	CSARLAGERYEQYF
TRBD1	many	TRBV15	TRBJ2-5	TGTGCCACCAGGACTCCAGGGGGCGAGACCCAGTACTTC	CATRTPGGETQYF
TRBD1	few	TRBV2	TRBJ1-4	TGTGCCAGCAATCCACAGGGGGTGAATGAAAAACTGTTTTTT	CASNPQGVNEKLFF
-	many	TRBV18	TRBJ1-1	TGTGCCAGCTCAACCTGGGGGGGCGCCTTGAACACTGAAGCTTTCTTT	CASSTWGGALNTEAFF
TRBD1	few	TRBV5-1	TRBJ1-4	TGCGCCAGCAGCTCAGGGGGCGCGGGTGAAAAACTGTTTTTT	CASSSGGAGEKLFF
TRBD2	few	TRBV6-1	TRBJ2-2	TGTGCCAGCAGAAGACTAGCGGGAGAGGGAGGGGAGCTGTTTTTT	CASRRLAGEGGELFF
-	few	TRBV20-1	TRBJ2-3	TGCAGTGCTAGTCCATGGGGTTCTAGCACAGATACGCAGTATTTT	CSASPWGSSTDTQYF
-	few	TRBV11-2	TRBJ2-7	TGTGCCAGCAGCTCTGGGTTCGAGCAGTACTTC	CASSSGFEQYF
-	many	TRBV4-1	TRBJ2-7	TGCGCCAGCAGCCAAGCAGACAGCTACGAGCAGTACTTC	CASSQADSYEQYF
-	-	TRBV21-1	TRBJ1-2	TGTGCCAGAGGCATGGGCCTATGGGGCTATGGCTACACCTTC	CARGMGLWGYGYTF
-	few	TRBV9	TRBJ2-3	TGTGCCAGCAGCGTAGGAGGGGCAGATACGCAGTATTTT	CASSVGGADTQYF
-	few	TRBV11-2	TRBJ2-7	TGTGCCAGCAGCTATACCGGGGGGCCAGCCGAGCAGTACTTC	CASSYTGGPAEQYF
TRBD1	medium-sized	TRBV4-1	TRBJ1-5	TGCGCCAGCAGCCAAGATGGACAGGCTTATAGCAATCAGCCCCAGCATTTT	CASSQDGQAYSNQPQHF
TRBD1	few	TRBV7-8	TRBJ2-1	TGTGCCAGCAGTCCCGGGACAGTGACCAATGAGCAGTTCTTC	CASSPGTVTNEQFF
TRBD2	-	TRBV24-1	TRBJ2-7	TGTGCCACCAGTGGCGGGACTACCCCTTACGAGCAGTACTTC	CATSGGTTPYEQYF
-	few	TRBV6-5	TRBJ2-3	TGTGCCAGCAGGCACGGCGGAGCTAGCACAGATACGCAGTATTTT	CASRHGGASTDTQYF
-	-	TRBV5-6	TRBJ2-3	TGTGCCAGCAGCGGTATTGGAGGGGCAGATACGCAGTATTTT	CASSGIGGADTQYF
-	many	TRBV7-2	TRBJ2-1	TGTGCCAGCAGATACCTCCCTGGTTCGCGTCTTTACAATGAGCAGTTCTTC	CASRYLPGSRLYNEQFF
-	many	TRBV18	TRBJ2-1	TGTGCCAGCTCAAGGGGAAGCGGCCTGGATGAGCAGTTCTTC	CASSRGSGLDEQFF
TRBD1	-	TRBV15	TRBJ1-5	TGTGCCACCAAACCAGGGACAGGGGATTGGCAGCCCCAGCATTTT	CATKPGTGDWQPQHF
TRBD1	-	TRBV29-1	TRBJ2-1	TGCAGCGTTGAAAGAACAGGGGGTACTGAGCAGTTCTTC	CSVERTGGTEQFF
-	few	TRBV24-1	TRBJ2-2	TGTGCCACCACCCCCCTGAAGGGATCCACCGGGGAGCTGTTTTTT	CATTPLKGSTGELFF
TRBD1	-	TRBV18	TRBJ2-3	TGTGCCAGCTCGCTCAGACGGACAGGGGGCGCAGATACGCAGTATTTT	CASSLRRTGGADTQYF
-	-	TRBV12-5	TRBJ1-5	TGTGCTAGCACCCGGCGGCCACCCAGCAATCAGCCCCAGCATTTT	CASTRRPPSNQPQHF
TRBD2	-	TRBV5-4	TRBJ2-2	TGTGCCAGCAGCAGCGGGAGCGGGGAGCTGTTTTTT	CASSSGSGELFF
TRBD1	many	TRBV9	TRBJ1-5	TGTGCCAGCAGCGAGGGGACAGAGGGTGAGCCCCAGCATTTT	CASSEGTEGEPQHF
-	few	TRBV12-3/TRBV12-4	TRBJ1-2	TGTGCCAGCAGTGATTACTCCCTGACAGCCTCCTATGGCTACACCTTC	CASSDYSLTASYGYTF
-	-	TRBV6-2/TRBV6-3	TRBJ1-1	TGTGCCAGCAGTTATGGCTTTCGGAGCACTGAAGCTTTCTTT	CASSYGFRSTEAFF
-	-	TRBV20-1	TRBJ2-5	TGCAGCTTTTCGCCGGGCCTCATCCAAGAGACCCAGTACTTC	CSFSPGLIQETQYF
-	-	TRBV5-1	TRBJ1-2	TGCGCCAGCAGCTTGGTAGGCGGATCCTATGGCTACACCTTC	CASSLVGGSYGYTF
-	many	TRBV7-9	TRBJ1-5	TGTGCCAGCAGCTTTAGGGATCAGCCCCAGCATTTT	CASSFRDQPQHF
TRBD1	medium-sized	TRBV7-8	TRBJ2-7	TGTGCCAGCAGCTTAACCGGGACAGGGGGTTTCGAGCAGTACTTC	CASSLTGTGGFEQYF
-	-	TRBV7-9	TRBJ1-3	TGTGCCAGCAGCTTAGAAGCAGGGCGATCTGGAAACACCATATATTTT	CASSLEAGRSGNTIYF
-	many	TRBV20-1	TRBJ2-1	TGCAGTGCGGGGGCCCTAGGTGAGCAGTTCTTC	CSAGALGEQFF
-	few	TRBV11-1	TRBJ2-1	TGTGCCAGCAGCTCTAGCGCCACTGCCTCTAATGAGCAGTTCTTC	CASSSSATASNEQFF
TRBD2	few	TRBV5-1	TRBJ2-3	TGCGCCAGCACTCCTGGCGGGAGGACCCCAGATACGCAGTATTTT	CASTPGGRTPDTQYF
TRBD1	-	TRBV6-1	TRBJ1-5	TGTGCCAGCAGTGGTGGGGACAGCTTCCAGCCCCAGCATTTT	CASSGGDSFQPQHF
-	few	TRBV7-2	TRBJ1-2	TGTGCCAGCAGCCGGGACACCAACTATGGCTACACCTTC	CASSRDTNYGYTF
-	-	TRBV27	TRBJ2-3	TGTGCCAGCAGTTTACAGGGCACAGATACGCGGTATTTT	CASSLQGTDTRYF
TRBD1	-	TRBV7-8	TRBJ1-1	TGTGCCAGCAGCTTAACCGTTACCGGGACAGGTTGGACTGAAGCTTTCTTT	CASSLTVTGTGWTEAFF
-	many	TRBV19	TRBJ2-1	TGTGCCAGTAGCAACAGGGGAGGCTACAATGAGCAGTTCTTC	CASSNRGGYNEQFF